Each of the 18 T cell receptor beta chains below was sequenced from the same sample in a study of cytomegalovirus exposure and HLA in healthy donors. The study ran its PCR with 60 Vbeta and 13 Jbeta primers. Only in-frame clones appear in the TCRdb table, and some are missing; sequencing was by immunoSEQ multiplex PCR. The data show about 170,000 clones, around two thirds seen once. Sequenced input: PBMCs. These receptors were obtained from a middle-aged man in good health and CMV-seronegative.

The rearrangement links TRBV5-1 to TRBJ2-1; 12 nucleotides line up with TRBD1. V shed 3 bases and J 8 bases; nucleotides not matched to a gene: 3. The germline V gene encodes CDR1 SGHRS and CDR2 YFSETQ. The CDR3 is made up of 14 amino acids. Here the CDR3 reads CASSWGDRGHEQFF. CDR3 nucleotides: TGCGCCAGCAGCTGGGGGGACAGGGGGCATGAGCAGTTCTTC.

V usage is TRBV6-1 and J usage is TRBJ2-3; TRBD2 matches at 9 bases. This CDR3 spans 14 amino acids. Germline trimming cut 8 bases from V and 3 bases from J; bases unmatched to any gene: 6. CDR1 and CDR2 from the germline V gene are MNHNS and SASEGT. CDR3 nucleotides: TGTGCCAGCGCAGCTAGCGGGGCGACAGATACGCAGTATTTT. Its protein is CASAASGATDTQYF.

This chain joins TRBV6-1 and TRBJ1-2; 7 nucleotides align to TRBD1. The CDR3 is 15 residues long. Germline V CDR1 and CDR2: MNHNS, SASEGT. Trimming removed 4 bases from V and 5 bases from J; junction bases left unmatched: 10. CDR3 sequence (DNA): TGTGCCAGCAGTGCGGGACAGACCGCAAGATATGGCTACACCTTC. Amino acids: CASSAGQTARYGYTF.

The chain combines TRBV9 with TRBJ1-6; 7 nucleotides align to TRBD1. The CDR3 has 15 amino acids. Germline V gene lookup returns CDR1 SGDLS and CDR2 YYNGEE. V lost 4 bases to trimming and J lost 13 bases; unmatched junction nucleotides: 14. CDR3 bases: TGTGCCAGCAGCTTCGGGACAGTGGGATTCACTCCCCTCCACTTT. This translates into CASSFGTVGFTPLHF.

V usage is TRBV6-5 and J usage is TRBJ1-6; no firm D call. The V and J ends lost 10 bases and 0 bases respectively, with 13 bases between them. Germline V gene lookup returns CDR1 MNHEY and CDR2 SVGAGI. The CDR3 has 15 residues. This CDR3 reads CATGSRSSYNSPLHF. CDR3 nucleotide sequence: TGTGCCACCGGGAGCAGGAGCTCCTATAATTCACCCCTCCACTTT.

This sequence joins TRBV28 and TRBJ2-5; 7 bases fit TRBD1. The length of the CDR3 is 14 residues. After removal of 6 bases from V and 1 base from J, the junction contained 5 bases not matched to a gene. Germline V gene lookup returns CDR1 MDHEN and CDR2 SYDVKM. CDR3 nucleotide sequence: TGTGCCAGCAGCATCCGACAGGGCCAAGAGACCCAGTACTTC. Protein sequence: CASSIRQGQETQYF.

The rearrangement links TRBV6-5 to TRBJ1-2, with 11 bases fitting TRBD1. This CDR3 has 15 amino acids. The V gene end was trimmed by 2 bases and the J gene end by 4 bases; junction bases not matched to a gene: 3. Germline CDR1 reads MNHEY; CDR2 reads SVGAGI. The CDR3 sequence: CASSYRTGGSYGYTF. The CDR3 DNA sequence: TGTGCCAGCAGTTACAGGACAGGGGGCTCCTATGGCTACACCTTC.

The chain uses TRBV10-3 and TRBJ1-1; D is perhaps TRBD1 (5 bases). The CDR3 has 14 amino acids. Germline CDR1 is ENHRY and CDR2 is SYGVKD. V was clipped by 2 bases and J by 0 bases, with 7 bases between them. CDR3 in amino acids: CAISERQMNTEAFF. CDR3 nucleotides: TGTGCCATCAGTGAGCGACAGATGAACACTGAAGCTTTCTTT.

This clone turned up a few times. V gene TRBV29-1 combines with J gene TRBJ1-2, with D perhaps TRBD1 (5 bases). Germline-derived CDR1 and CDR2 are SQVTM and ANQGSEA. V was cut by 5 bases and J by 8 bases, with 18 bases left in between. The CDR3 sequence is 13 residues long. CDR3 residues: CSVLWRDGKGYTF. The CDR3 region has the DNA TGCAGCGTTCTATGGAGGGACGGGAAGGGCTACACCTTC.

The V call is TRBV6-1, the J call TRBJ2-5; perhaps TRBD2 as D (6 bases). Trimming removed 4 bases at V and 4 bases at J, with 10 bases between. The CDR3 spans 13 residues. Germline assignment: CDR1 MNHNS and CDR2 SASEGT. The CDR3 region has the DNA TGTGCCAGCAGTGTAGAGGGAGGAGAGACCCAGTACTTC. This translates into CASSVEGGETQYF.

This clone came up a few times. The CDR3 nucleotides are TGTGCCAGCAGTTCCAGGGGGCTAACCTACGAGCAGTACTTC. It encodes CASSSRGLTYEQYF. The V call is TRBV27, the J call TRBJ2-7, with 8 bases identical to TRBD1. From germline, CDR1 is MNHEY and CDR2 SMNVEV (reference sequence). The CDR3 runs 14 residues. V dropped 4 bases and J dropped 2; count of bases not matched to a gene: 4.

The gene calls are TRBV5-4 and TRBJ2-2, with D perhaps matching TRBD1 (6 bases). The germline V gene encodes CDR1 SGHNT and CDR2 YYREEE (reference sequence). The CDR3 contains 15 residues. The V and J ends lost 4 bases and 0 bases respectively, with 10 bases between them. CDR3 nucleotide sequence: TGTGCCAGCAGCCAACAGGGAACGAACACCGGGGAGCTGTTTTTT. This gives the protein CASSQQGTNTGELFF. Full variable domain (missing parts from reference TRBV5-4 and TRBJ2-2): ETGVTQSPTHLIKTRGQQVTLRCSSQSGHNTVSWYQQALGQGPQFIFQYYREEENGRGNFPPRFSGLQFPNYSSELNVNALELDDSALYLCASSQQGTNTGELFFGEGSRLTVL.

The chain has TRBV6-6 and TRBJ1-6, with TRBD1 identical over 8 bases. Germline V gives CDR1 MNHNY, CDR2 SVGAGI (reference sequence). This CDR3 is built from 14 residues. Trimming removed 5 bases from V and 7 bases from J; junction bases left unmatched: 4. The CDR3 region is CASSQQGENSPLHF. CDR3 nucleotides: TGTGCCAGCAGTCAACAGGGGGAGAATTCACCCCTCCACTTT.

This clone was observed a handful of times. This sequence joins TRBV7-2 and TRBJ2-7; TRBD2 matches 13 bases. Germline CDR1 reads SGHTA; CDR2 reads FQGNSA. J gave up 5 bases and V 5 bases, and 3 bases lay outside the gene matches. The CDR3 length is 14 residues. For the CDR3, the DNA is TGTGCCAGCAGCCCACTAGCGGGAGGGCACGAGCAGTACTTC. Its translation: CASSPLAGGHEQYF. Looking up the rest from reference TRBV7-2 and TRBJ2-7 gives the full variable domain: GAGVSQSPSNKVTEKGKDVELRCDPISGHTALYWYRQSLGQGLEFLIYFQGNSAPDKSGLPSDRFSAERTGGSVSTLTIQRTQQEDSAVYLCASSPLAGGHEQYFGPGTRLTVT.

The chain combines TRBV7-9 with TRBJ2-1; 13 nucleotides match TRBD2. V shed 3 bases and J 8 bases; nucleotides not matched to a gene: 7. This CDR3 has 16 amino acids. Germline V CDR1 and CDR2: SEHNR, FQNEAQ (reference sequence). The CDR3 protein is CASSFPRTSGSHEQFF. DNA for the CDR3: TGTGCCAGCAGCTTCCCCAGGACTAGCGGGAGTCATGAGCAGTTCTTC. Together with reference TRBV7-9 and TRBJ2-1, the CDR3 gives the full variable domain: DTGVSQNPRHKITKRGQNVTFRCDPISEHNRLYWYRQTLGQGPEFLTYFQNEAQLEKSRLLSDRFSAERPKGSFSTLEIQRTEQGDSAMYLCASSFPRTSGSHEQFFGPGTRLTVL.

This sequence joins TRBV6-6 and TRBJ2-7; TRBD2 agrees at 10 bases. The CDR3 has 14 residues. Germline V lookup: CDR1 MNHNY, CDR2 SVGAGI (reference sequence). V shed 6 bases and J 4 bases; nucleotides not matched to a gene: 6. The chain's CDR3 is CASRVLAGGYEQYF. In nucleotides, the CDR3 is TGTGCCAGCAGGGTCTTAGCGGGAGGATACGAGCAGTACTTC.

This clone has only a few counts. This sequence joins TRBV2 and TRBJ2-3; no firm D call. Between the trimmed V and J ends, which lost 6 bases and 2 bases, there was a span of 9 bases. The CDR3 runs 13 residues. Germline V gene sequence: CDR1 SNHLY, CDR2 FYNNEI. The CDR3 loop reads CASRTGVTDTQYF. In DNA form, the CDR3 reads TGTGCCAGCAGAACTGGTGTCACAGATACGCAGTATTTT.

The chain couples TRBV21-1 to TRBJ1-1. TRBV21-1 constitutes a pseudogene. The CDR3 spans 16 residues. Here the CDR3 reads CASSKETRLKNTEAFF. The CDR3 DNA sequence: TGTGCCAGCAGCAAAGAGACCAGACTTAAGAACACTGAAGCTTTCTTT.